These 20 T cell receptor beta chains share one sample of origin, sequenced in a study of shared clonotypes between healthy human individuals. Assay used: immunoSEQ multiplex PCR; TCRdb lists only in-frame clones, some missing. The sample has roughly 1 million clones, around 75% seen once. The sample comprised memory CD4+ T cells sorted from blood. Subset of the sample: CD45RA-negative fraction. The receptor set was obtained from a man younger than 30 in good health.

Remarks on this clone: At the DNA level, this CDR3 is encoded by other sequences in the same sample as well. The chain employs TRBV5-6 and TRBJ2-2; D is unclear. Germline V gene lookup returns CDR1 SGHDT and CDR2 YYEEEE. Between the trimmed V and J ends, which lost 3 bases and 5 bases, there was a span of 2 bases. This CDR3 has 11 residues. The CDR3: CASSSTGELFF. CDR3 bases: TGTGCCAGCAGCTCGACCGGGGAGCTGTTTTTT.

This clone came up once. The chain has TRBV7-6 and TRBJ2-3; perhaps TRBD1 as D (6 bases). V was pared by 5 bases and J by 3 bases, with 15 bases between. This CDR3 has 15 residues. Germline V gives CDR1 SGHVS, CDR2 FNYEAQ. CDR3 sequence (DNA): TGTGCCAGCAGCAAGGGATGGGGGCAAACAGATACGCAGTATTTT. It yields the protein CASSKGWGQTDTQYF.

The rearrangement links TRBV18 to TRBJ2-7; 10 bases map to TRBD2. Germline lookup yields CDR1 KGHSH and CDR2 LQKENI. V trimming: 6 bases; J trimming: 4 bases; junction bases outside the gene matches: 6. The CDR3 is 14 amino acids. CDR3 in DNA: TGTGCCAGCTCGCCTCTTAGCGGGGGGTACGAGCAGTACTTC. This codes for CASSPLSGGYEQYF.

The chain has TRBV5-5 and TRBJ2-7; perhaps TRBD1 as D (6 bases). Germline CDR1 SGHKS, CDR2 YYEKEE (reference sequence). Trimming took 2 bases from V and 3 from J, leaving 15 bases between them. The CDR3 spans 15 residues. The chain's CDR3 is CASSLRWTAIYEQYF. CDR3 in DNA: TGTGCCAGCAGCTTAAGATGGACAGCCATCTACGAGCAGTACTTC.

Remarks on this clone: This sample includes further DNA sequences coding for the same CDR3. J is TRBJ2-5 and V is TRBV29-1; TRBD1 aligns across 7 bases. The CDR3 runs to 13 residues. Losses at the gene ends were 4 bases for V and 2 bases for J; bases not matched to a gene: 4. Germline values: CDR1 SQVTM, CDR2 ANQGSEA. This chain's CDR3 is CSVAGTAQETQYF. DNA for the CDR3: TGCAGCGTTGCCGGGACAGCACAAGAGACCCAGTACTTC.

The gene calls are TRBV19 and TRBJ1-1, with D perhaps TRBD1 (6 bases). There are 15 residues in the CDR3. Trimming cost V 4 bases and J 0 bases, with 12 bases left between them. Germline CDR1 LNHDA, CDR2 SQIVND (reference sequence). The CDR3 region is CASSTGQSMNTEAFF. DNA of the CDR3: TGTGCCAGTAGTACCGGACAGAGCATGAACACTGAAGCTTTCTTT.

J is TRBJ2-3 and V is TRBV30; 9 bases are a match to TRBD2. Trimming removed 0 bases from V and 2 bases from J; junction bases left unmatched: 9. CDR1 is GTSNPN and CDR2 is SVGIG in the germline V gene (reference sequence). The CDR3 runs 17 residues. The CDR3 coding sequence is TGTGCCTGGAGTGTATCCGGGCTAGCGGGGAACACAGATACGCAGTATTTT. Encoded protein: CAWSVSGLAGNTDTQYF.

This CDR3 reads CASSSIPRGRSTDTQYF. The CDR3 DNA sequence: TGCGCCAGCAGCTCCATTCCCCGGGGGCGAAGCACAGATACGCAGTATTTT. The chain employs TRBV5-1 and TRBJ2-3; either TRBD1 or TRBD2 may supply D (6 bases each). The germline V and J ends were trimmed by 3 bases and 0 bases, with 17 bases remaining between them. The CDR3 sequence is 17 residues long. Germline V gene sequence: CDR1 SGHRS, CDR2 YFSETQ.

The sample holds a few counts of this clone. The chain uses TRBV20-1 and TRBJ1-4; D is ambiguous. Trimming removed 3 bases from V and 13 bases from J, with 12 bases in between. From germline, CDR1 is DFQATT and CDR2 SNEGSKA (reference sequence). CDR3 size: 11 residues. The CDR3 loop is CSASQPGGLFF. DNA for the CDR3: TGCAGTGCTAGCCAGCCTGGAGGACTGTTTTTT.

CDR3 region: CASSLERGWGEQYF. CDR3 DNA sequence: TGTGCCAGCAGCTTGGAAAGGGGCTGGGGCGAGCAGTACTTC. The rearrangement uses TRBV7-8 and TRBJ2-7; possible D gene TRBD1, 5 bases. Trimming took off 3 bases at V and 6 bases at J, with 15 bases between the two ends. The CDR3 sequence is 14 residues long. Germline assignment: CDR1 SGHVS and CDR2 FQNEAQ.

V gene TRBV10-3 combines with J gene TRBJ1-3; a weak D match, TRBD1 (5 bases). The ends were cut back, 4 bases at V and 4 bases at J, with 17 bases in the middle. The germline V gene encodes CDR1 ENHRY and CDR2 SYGVKD. The CDR3 length is 16 residues. In DNA form, the CDR3 reads TGTGCCATCAGTGGGGGGGACTCTCCCTCCGGAAACACCATATATTTT. Protein: CAISGGDSPSGNTIYF.

This clone came up a few times. This sequence joins TRBV30 and TRBJ1-5, with D possibly being TRBD1 (5 bases). The germline CDR1 and CDR2 sequences are GTSNPN and SVGIG (reference sequence). V was trimmed by 3 bases and J by 2 bases, leaving 8 bases between them. The CDR3 spans 13 residues. The CDR3 DNA is TGTGCCTGGAGAACAGGCGGCAATCAGCCCCAGCATTTT. Residues: CAWRTGGNQPQHF.

This clone was detected only a few times. Other nucleotide sequences in the sample specify the same CDR3. V usage is TRBV6-5 and J usage is TRBJ1-1, with D perhaps TRBD1 (5 bases). The V and J ends lost 2 bases and 1 base respectively, with 5 bases between them. CDR1 and CDR2 from the germline V gene are MNHEY and SVGAGI. The CDR3 extends over 13 amino acids. This CDR3 is CASSYQGNTEAFF. The CDR3 coding sequence is TGTGCCAGCAGTTACCAGGGGAACACTGAAGCTTTCTTT.

V is TRBV6-6 and J is TRBJ2-7; D gene unclear. In germline, CDR1 is MNHNY, CDR2 SVGAGI (reference sequence). Deletions cut 0 bases from V and 0 bases from J, with 6 bases between. The CDR3 has 14 amino acids. The CDR3 DNA follows: TGTGCCAGCAGTTACTCAGGGAACTCCTACGAGCAGTACTTC. This codes for CASSYSGNSYEQYF.

V and J are TRBV6-5 and TRBJ2-7, with D possibly matching TRBD2 (6 bases). The CDR3 covers 14 residues. The ends were cut back, 5 bases at V and 4 bases at J, with 15 bases in the middle. In germline, CDR1 is MNHEY, CDR2 SVGAGI. The CDR3 loop reads CASSLSAGRYEQYF. CDR3 in DNA: TGTGCCAGCAGTCTGTCCGCGGGGAGGTACGAGCAGTACTTC.

The chain has TRBV19 and TRBJ2-5, with D perhaps TRBD2 (6 bases). Trimming took off 5 bases at V and 14 bases at J, with 21 bases between the two ends. The CDR3 totals 13 residues. The V gene's germline CDR1 is LNHDA and CDR2 SQIVND (reference sequence). The DNA of the CDR3 is TGTGCCAGTAGTGCCGGGGGTCAGCCGACGATATACTTC. Amino acids: CASSAGGQPTIYF.

This clone was detected a few times. The CDR3 DNA is TGTGCCACTCGGGAAGGGCCGGGCAATCAGCCCCAGCATTTT. As protein: CATREGPGNQPQHF. The chain links TRBV6-1 to TRBJ1-5; no definite D call. Germline V gene data show CDR1 as MNHNS and CDR2 as SASEGT. The length of the CDR3 is 14 residues. V shed 10 bases and J shed 2 bases, with 15 bases lying between them.

This clone was seen more than once but under ten times. The chain has TRBV28 and TRBJ2-7; TRBD1 aligns across 7 bases. CDR1 and CDR2 from the germline V gene are MDHEN and SYDVKM. J gave up 2 bases and V 5 bases, and 18 bases lay outside the gene matches. CDR3 size: 18 residues. CDR3 in DNA: TGTGCCAGCAGTAATCTGAAGCAGACAGGGAGAAAAACCTACGAGCAGTACTTC. Protein: CASSNLKQTGRKTYEQYF.

The rearrangement joins TRBV28 to TRBJ2-2; either TRBD1 or TRBD2 may fit D (5 bases each). The CDR3 sequence is 14 residues long. Deletions cut 3 bases from V and 5 bases from J, with 10 bases between. Looked up from germline, CDR1 is MDHEN and CDR2 is SYDVKM. The CDR3 region has the DNA TGTGCCAGCAGTTTGGGGGATTTGACCGGGGAGCTGTTTTTT. This codes for CASSLGDLTGELFF.

This chain connects TRBV7-9 to TRBJ1-6; 9 bases match TRBD1. The CDR3 has 16 residues. V was clipped by 6 bases and J by 9 bases; unmatched bases: 12. Per the germline V gene, CDR1 is SEHNR and CDR2 is FQNEAQ (reference sequence). In DNA, the CDR3 is TGTGCCAGCAGTCGGGACAGGGATCTTATGGGTTCACCCCTCCACTTT. Protein product: CASSRDRDLMGSPLHF.